Shown below are 27 T cell receptor beta chains from a single sample sequenced in a study of shared clonotypes between healthy human individuals. The table came from immunoSEQ multiplex PCR; TCRdb's copy has only in-frame clones and leaves some out. This sample has 550,000 to 700,000 clones, with 73% found just once. Sequencing input: memory CD4+ T cells sorted from blood. The subset was: CD45RA-negative fraction. These receptor sequences come from a woman aged 30 to 39 in good health.

This clone was seen just once. The chain uses TRBV18 and TRBJ2-1, with D hard to call. Germline assignment: CDR1 KGHSH and CDR2 LQKENI. The V end lost 3 bases, the J end lost 9 bases, and 15 bases lay between the germline ends. The length of the CDR3 is 14 residues. CDR3 DNA sequence: TGTGCCAGCTCACCTCTGCTGGAGCTCGGTGAGCAGTTCTTC. Residues: CASSPLLELGEQFF.

The rearrangement joins TRBV5-1 to TRBJ2-7; 11 bases agree with TRBD2. The CDR3 runs to 18 residues. V dropped 5 bases and J dropped 5; count of bases not matched to a gene: 18. Germline V gene data show CDR1 as SGHRS and CDR2 as YFSETQ. The CDR3: CASRHGLAGRGVGNEQYF. The CDR3 DNA reads as TGCGCCAGCAGACACGGACTAGCGGGCAGAGGGGTAGGGAACGAGCAGTACTTC. Drawing the rest from reference TRBV5-1 and TRBJ2-7, the complete variable domain is KAGVTQTPRYLIKTRGQQVTLSCSPISGHRSVSWYQQTPGQGLQFLFEYFSETQRNKGNFPGRFSGRQFSNSRSEMNVSTLELGDSALYLCASRHGLAGRGVGNEQYFGPGTRLTVT.

J is TRBJ2-3 and V is TRBV5-1; 9 positions agree with TRBD1. The length of the CDR3 is 16 residues. Per the germline V gene, CDR1 is SGHRS and CDR2 is YFSETQ. Unmatched junction bases numbered 13, after V lost 4 bases and J lost 7 bases. In nucleotides, the CDR3 is TGCGCCAGCAGCCAGACCGGGACAGGGTCGCGGTATACGCAGTATTTT. Translated: CASSQTGTGSRYTQYF.

The genes are TRBV7-9 and TRBJ2-7; D not resolved. This CDR3 spans 14 amino acids. Germline lookup yields CDR1 SEHNR and CDR2 FQNEAQ (reference sequence). Deletions cut 1 base from V and 7 bases from J, with 14 bases between. The CDR3 loop reads CASSLESGRKEQYF. CDR3 DNA: TGTGCCAGCAGCTTAGAGTCGGGCAGGAAAGAGCAGTACTTC.

This clone was picked up a small number of times. Other DNA sequences within the sample encode an identical CDR3. V is TRBV2 and J is TRBJ2-7; 8 bases fit TRBD1. V trimming: 6 bases; J trimming: 6 bases; junction bases outside the gene matches: 4. Germline V gene data show CDR1 as SNHLY and CDR2 as FYNNEI. The CDR3 consists of 12 residues. CDR3 in amino acids: CASSEQGVEQYF. DNA of the CDR3: TGTGCCAGCAGCGAACAGGGGGTCGAGCAGTACTTC.

This clone was seen only a few times. Other DNA sequences from this sample encode an identical CDR3 as well. The chain has TRBV28 and TRBJ1-3, with D tentatively TRBD1 (5 bases). The CDR3 totals 12 residues. Looked up from germline, CDR1 is MDHEN and CDR2 is SYDVKM. Trimming left V 4 bases short and J 5 bases short, with 6 bases between. CDR3 loop: CASSSGRNTIYF. Written as DNA, the CDR3 is TGTGCCAGCAGTTCAGGGCGAAACACCATATATTTT.

The table lists this clone with a count of one. The V call is TRBV18, the J call TRBJ1-1; no reliable D call. In germline, CDR1 is KGHSH, CDR2 LQKENI. This CDR3 contains 12 residues. V was pared by 5 bases and J by 5 bases, with 9 bases between. Here the CDR3 reads CASSKDLTEAFF. CDR3 bases: TGTGCCAGCTCAAAGGACCTAACTGAAGCTTTCTTT.

J is TRBJ2-7 and V is TRBV11-1; 8 positions match TRBD1. V lost 1 base, J lost 5 bases, and 10 bases stayed unmatched. Looked up from germline, CDR1 is SGHAT and CDR2 is FQDESV (reference sequence). This CDR3 has 16 residues. The chain's CDR3 is CASSLVGDRGLNEQYF. In nucleotides, the CDR3 is TGTGCCAGCAGCTTAGTCGGCGACAGGGGCTTGAACGAGCAGTACTTC.

This clone turned up a few times. V usage is TRBV2 and J usage is TRBJ1-5, with TRBD1 matching 7 bases. V lost 3 bases to trimming and J lost 9 bases; unmatched junction nucleotides: 5. This CDR3 comprises 13 residues. Germline V gives CDR1 SNHLY, CDR2 FYNNEI. The CDR3 region is CASSEGQWRPQHF. CDR3 nucleotide sequence: TGTGCCAGCAGTGAGGGACAGTGGCGGCCCCAGCATTTT.

The chain couples TRBV14 to TRBJ1-4; D perhaps matches TRBD1 (6 bases). Germline CDR1 SGHDN, CDR2 FVKESK. This CDR3 contains 16 residues. V gave up 1 base and J gave up 5 bases, with 14 bases separating them. CDR3 nucleotide sequence: TGTGCCAGCAGCCAAGGATCCGGGACATTCAATGAAAAACTGTTTTTT. This encodes CASSQGSGTFNEKLFF. The full variable domain, rest sourced from reference TRBV14 and TRBJ1-4, is EAGVTQFPSHSVIEKGQTVTLRCDPISGHDNLYWYRRVMGKEIKFLLHFVKESKQDESGMPNNRFLAERTGGTYSTLKVQPAELEDSGVYFCASSQGSGTFNEKLFFGSGTQLSVL.

The chain employs TRBV6-1 and TRBJ1-1, with no clear D. The CDR3 spans 14 residues. V lost 6 bases and J 0 bases, leaving 11 bases between the germline ends. CDR1 is MNHNS and CDR2 is SASEGT in the germline V gene. The CDR3, as DNA: TGTGCCAGCAGAGTGGGCGACATGAACACTGAAGCTTTCTTT. This translates into CASRVGDMNTEAFF.

In nucleotides, the CDR3 is TGCGCCAGCACCCCCTTCGGACAGGGGGCTGACGGGGAGCTGTTTTTT. Its translation is CASTPFGQGADGELFF. The chain couples TRBV5-1 to TRBJ2-2; 11 positions agree with TRBD1. The germline gives CDR1 SGHRS, CDR2 YFSETQ. CDR3 length: 16 residues. Trimming cost V 6 bases and J 7 bases; bases outside gene matches: 11.

The genes are TRBV18 and TRBJ1-3; tentative D call: TRBD1 (5 bases). Germline V gives CDR1 KGHSH, CDR2 LQKENI. The CDR3 has 15 amino acids. The germline V and J ends were trimmed by 0 bases and 2 bases, with 8 bases remaining between them. This CDR3 is CASSPPGTTGNTIYF. CDR3 DNA sequence: TGTGCCAGCTCACCACCCGGGACCACTGGAAACACCATATATTTT.

This clone came up a few times. This chain uses TRBV19 with TRBJ2-7; possible D gene TRBD2, 6 bases. Trimming cost V 5 bases and J 1 base, with 15 bases left between them. The CDR3 sequence is 15 residues long. Per germline, CDR1 LNHDA and CDR2 SQIVND (reference sequence). The CDR3: CASSVSWEVSYEQYF. Here the CDR3 DNA reads TGTGCCAGTAGTGTATCCTGGGAGGTATCCTACGAGCAGTACTTC.

The V call is TRBV10-1, the J call TRBJ2-1; D is undetermined. The germline V gene has CDR1 WNHNN and CDR2 SYGVQD (reference sequence). V was shortened by 4 bases and J by 0 bases, with 13 bases between the two germline ends. The CDR3 runs to 16 residues. The CDR3 reads CASSGHHASSYNEQFF. CDR3 sequence (DNA): TGCGCCAGCAGTGGGCATCACGCCAGCTCCTACAATGAGCAGTTCTTC.

CDR3 sequence reads: CASSPDRYQETQYF. The CDR3 DNA reads TGTGCCAGCAGCCCCGACAGGTACCAAGAGACCCAGTACTTC. This chain uses TRBV2 with TRBJ2-5; a weak D match, TRBD1 (6 bases). The CDR3 runs 14 residues. Germline-derived CDR1 and CDR2 are SNHLY and FYNNEI. V lost 6 bases and J 0 bases, leaving 11 bases between the germline ends. Based on the CDR3 plus reference TRBV2 and TRBJ2-5, the full variable domain is EPEVTQTPSHQVTQMGQEVILRCVPISNHLYFYWYRQILGQKVEFLVSFYNNEISEKSEIFDDQFSVERPDGSNFTLKIRSTKLEDSAMYFCASSPDRYQETQYFGPGTRLLVL.

The V gene is TRBV19, the J gene TRBJ2-7, with TRBD1 matching 8 bases. CDR3 length: 17 amino acids. Trimming removed 4 bases from V and 2 bases from J; junction bases left unmatched: 13. Germline values: CDR1 LNHDA, CDR2 SQIVND (reference sequence). CDR3 DNA: TGTGCCAGTAGTAGCTTTGTCGGCAGGGGGCTCCCCTACGAGCAGTACTTC. Amino acid sequence: CASSSFVGRGLPYEQYF. The full variable domain, with the rest looked up from reference TRBV19 and TRBJ2-7, is DGGITQSPKYLFRKEGQNVTLSCEQNLNHDAMYWYRQDPGQGLRLIYYSQIVNDFQKGDIAEGYSVSREKKESFPLTVTSAQKNPTAFYLCASSSFVGRGLPYEQYFGPGTRLTVT.

This chain uses TRBV10-3 with TRBJ1-1; no clear D. The CDR3 extends over 14 amino acids. Germline V gene data show CDR1 as ENHRY and CDR2 as SYGVKD. V was pared by 10 bases and J by 0 bases, with 15 bases between. CDR3 sequence: CATSFGPLNTEAFF. The CDR3 nucleotides read TGTGCCACTTCTTTTGGACCTTTGAACACTGAAGCTTTCTTT.

This sequence joins TRBV6-5 and TRBJ1-1; no reliable D call. V was shortened by 6 bases and J by 1 base, with 9 bases between the two germline ends. The length of the CDR3 is 13 residues. Germline CDR1 MNHEY, CDR2 SVGAGI. This CDR3 is CASRRLGNTEAFF. Here the CDR3 DNA reads TGTGCCAGCAGGCGGTTGGGGAACACTGAAGCTTTCTTT.

The rearrangement uses TRBV28 and TRBJ2-6; a weak D match, TRBD2 (6 bases). Trimming cost V 8 bases and J 1 base, with 12 bases left between them. CDR1 MDHEN and CDR2 SYDVKM come from the germline V gene. CDR3 size: 15 residues. The CDR3 nucleotides read TGTGCCAGCTCGGGAGAGGGGTCTGGGGCCAACGTCCTGACTTTC. It specifies CASSGEGSGANVLTF.

J is TRBJ1-2 and V is TRBV19; 7 bases line up with TRBD1. CDR3 size: 14 residues. The trim removed 7 bases at V and 1 base at J, leaving 6 bases unmatched. Per germline, CDR1 LNHDA and CDR2 SQIVND (reference sequence). The CDR3 DNA reads as TGTGCCAGTACAACGGGACAGTTTAACTATGGCTACACCTTC. It is translated as CASTTGQFNYGYTF.

This chain joins TRBV30 and TRBJ1-1; D ambiguous. This CDR3 has 13 residues. Per the germline V gene, CDR1 is GTSNPN and CDR2 is SVGIG (reference sequence). The ends were cut back, 0 bases at V and 4 bases at J, with 9 bases in the middle. CDR3 nucleotides: TGTGCCTGGAGTGTACCTGGGGTCACTGAAGCTTTCTTT. Encoded protein: CAWSVPGVTEAFF. Full variable domain (rest looked up from reference TRBV30 and TRBJ1-1): SQTIHQWPATLVQPVGSPLSLECTVEGTSNPNLYWYRQAAGRGLQLLFYSVGIGQISSEVPQNLSASRPQDRQFILSSKKLLLSDSGFYLCAWSVPGVTEAFFGQGTRLTVV.

DNA for the CDR3: TGTGCCAGCAGCGATAATATTCGGCCCACAGATACGCAGTATTTT. It yields the protein CASSDNIRPTDTQYF. The rearrangement joins TRBV7-9 to TRBJ2-3; D uncertain. Germline assignment: CDR1 SEHNR and CDR2 FQNEAQ (reference sequence). Trimming cost V 5 bases and J 2 bases, with 14 bases left between them. The CDR3 length is 15 residues.

The CDR3 DNA sequence: TGTGCCAGTAGTAGAGCGTTTGGGGAGGAAGCCGACAATCAGCCCCAGCATTTT. This gives the protein CASSRAFGEEADNQPQHF. The chain employs TRBV19 and TRBJ1-5; no clear D. Germline lookup yields CDR1 LNHDA and CDR2 SQIVND (reference sequence). The CDR3 consists of 18 residues. V lost 4 bases, J lost 3 bases, and 22 bases lay in between.

The count of this clone is one. The CDR3 nucleotides read TGTGCCAGCAGTGTTCAGGTTGTATTAGGGAACACCGGGGAGCTGTTTTTT. Translated: CASSVQVVLGNTGELFF. This chain connects TRBV6-1 to TRBJ2-2; D unresolved. CDR1 and CDR2 (germline): MNHNS, SASEGT. The ends were cut back, 4 bases at V and 1 base at J, with 16 bases in the middle. There are 17 residues in the CDR3.

The chain carries TRBV27 and TRBJ2-3, with TRBD2 matching 13 bases. Germline V gives CDR1 MNHEY, CDR2 SMNVEV (reference sequence). The CDR3 runs to 15 residues. J lost 3 bases, V lost 6 bases, and 3 bases had no gene match. The CDR3 loop is CASRRGLAGTDTQYF. The CDR3 DNA follows: TGTGCCAGCAGAAGGGGACTAGCGGGAACAGATACGCAGTATTTT.

V is TRBV19 and J is TRBJ2-1; D might be TRBD2 (5 bases). CDR1 is LNHDA, CDR2 SQIVND, per germline (reference sequence). V dropped 6 bases and J dropped 2 bases, with 8 bases sitting between them. This CDR3 is 13 amino acids long. The CDR3 sequence is CASSPGTYNEQFF. In nucleotides, the CDR3 is TGTGCCAGTAGCCCCGGGACCTACAATGAGCAGTTCTTC.